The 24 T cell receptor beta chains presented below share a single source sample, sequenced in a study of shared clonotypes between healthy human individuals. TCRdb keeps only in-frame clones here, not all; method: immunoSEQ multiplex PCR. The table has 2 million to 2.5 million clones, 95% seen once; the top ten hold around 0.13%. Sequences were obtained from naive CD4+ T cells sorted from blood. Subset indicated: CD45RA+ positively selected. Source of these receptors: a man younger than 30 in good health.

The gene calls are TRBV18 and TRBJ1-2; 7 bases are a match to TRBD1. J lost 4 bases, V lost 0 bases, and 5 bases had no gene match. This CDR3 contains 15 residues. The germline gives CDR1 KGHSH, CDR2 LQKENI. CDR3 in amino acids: CASSPPSGGIYGYTF. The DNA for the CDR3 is TGTGCCAGCTCACCACCGTCAGGGGGGATCTATGGCTACACCTTC. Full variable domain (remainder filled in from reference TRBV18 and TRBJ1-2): NAGVMQNPRHLVRRRGQEARLRCSPMKGHSHVYWYRQLPEEGLKFMVYLQKENIIDESGMPKERFSAEFPKEGPSILRIQQVVRGDSAAYFCASSPPSGGIYGYTFGSGTRLTVV.

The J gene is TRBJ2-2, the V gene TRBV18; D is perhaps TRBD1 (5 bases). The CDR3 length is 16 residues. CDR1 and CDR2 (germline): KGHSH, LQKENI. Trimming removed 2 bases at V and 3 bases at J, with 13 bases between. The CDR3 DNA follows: TGTGCCAGCTCACCAAATACAGGCGCGGACACCGGGGAGCTGTTTTTT. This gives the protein CASSPNTGADTGELFF.

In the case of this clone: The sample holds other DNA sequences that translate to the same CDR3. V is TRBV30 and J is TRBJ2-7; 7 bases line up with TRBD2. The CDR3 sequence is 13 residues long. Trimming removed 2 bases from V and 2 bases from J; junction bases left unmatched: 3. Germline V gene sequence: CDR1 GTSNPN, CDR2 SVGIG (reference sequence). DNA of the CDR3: TGTGCCTGGAGTCTGGGGGGGACCTACGAGCAGTACTTC. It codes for CAWSLGGTYEQYF.

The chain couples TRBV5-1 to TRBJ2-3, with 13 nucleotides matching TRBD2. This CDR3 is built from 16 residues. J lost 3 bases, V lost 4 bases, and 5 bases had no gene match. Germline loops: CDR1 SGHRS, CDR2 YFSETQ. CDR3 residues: CASSRWTSGGTDTQYF. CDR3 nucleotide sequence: TGCGCCAGCAGCCGCTGGACTAGCGGGGGAACAGATACGCAGTATTTT.

CDR3 DNA sequence: TGTGCCAGCAGCTCCGCTTGGGGGAACACTGAAGCTTTCTTT. It encodes CASSSAWGNTEAFF. The V gene is TRBV7-9, the J gene TRBJ1-1, with D uncertain. The germline V gene encodes CDR1 SEHNR and CDR2 FQNEAQ (reference sequence). V lost 4 bases and J 1 base, leaving 10 bases between the germline ends. CDR3 size: 14 residues.

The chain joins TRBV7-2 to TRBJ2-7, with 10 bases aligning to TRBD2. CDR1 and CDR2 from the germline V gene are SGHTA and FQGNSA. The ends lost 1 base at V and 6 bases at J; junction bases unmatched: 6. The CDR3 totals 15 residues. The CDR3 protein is CASSLDSSGSVEQYF. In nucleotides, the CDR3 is TGTGCCAGCAGCTTAGATTCTAGCGGGAGTGTCGAGCAGTACTTC.

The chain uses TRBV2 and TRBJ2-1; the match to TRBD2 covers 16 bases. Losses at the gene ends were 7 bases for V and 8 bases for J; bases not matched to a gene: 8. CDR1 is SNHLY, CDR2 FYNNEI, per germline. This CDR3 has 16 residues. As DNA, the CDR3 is TGTGCCAGCACCAAGGGACTAGCGGGGGGGAGTTATGAGCAGTTCTTC. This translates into CASTKGLAGGSYEQFF.

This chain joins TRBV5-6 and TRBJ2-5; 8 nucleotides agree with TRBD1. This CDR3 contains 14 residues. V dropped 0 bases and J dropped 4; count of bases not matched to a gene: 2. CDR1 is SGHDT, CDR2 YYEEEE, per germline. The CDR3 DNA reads TGTGCCAGCAGCTTGGGTACAGGGGGAGAGACCCAGTACTTC. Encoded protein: CASSLGTGGETQYF.

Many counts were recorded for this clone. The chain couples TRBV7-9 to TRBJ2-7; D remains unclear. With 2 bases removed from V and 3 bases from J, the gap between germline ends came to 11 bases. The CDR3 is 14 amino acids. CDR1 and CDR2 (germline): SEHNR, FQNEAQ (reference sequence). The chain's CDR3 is CASSLLVKNYEQYF. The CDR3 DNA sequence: TGTGCCAGCAGCTTATTAGTAAAAAACTACGAGCAGTACTTC.

In DNA, the CDR3 is TGTGCCAGCAGCTTAGCAGGACAGCTCAATGAGCAGTTCTTC. Its protein product is CASSLAGQLNEQFF. The chain carries TRBV7-2 and TRBJ2-1; TRBD1 is a possible D gene (6 bases). V gave up 0 bases and J gave up 6 bases, with 9 bases separating them. Germline values: CDR1 SGHTA, CDR2 FQGNSA. This CDR3 region has 14 residues.

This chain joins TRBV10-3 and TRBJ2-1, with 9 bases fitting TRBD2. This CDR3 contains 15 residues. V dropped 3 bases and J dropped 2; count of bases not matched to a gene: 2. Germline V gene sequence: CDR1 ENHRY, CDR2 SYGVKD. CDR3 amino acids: CAISDKREAYNEQFF. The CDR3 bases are TGTGCCATCAGTGACAAGCGGGAGGCCTACAATGAGCAGTTCTTC.

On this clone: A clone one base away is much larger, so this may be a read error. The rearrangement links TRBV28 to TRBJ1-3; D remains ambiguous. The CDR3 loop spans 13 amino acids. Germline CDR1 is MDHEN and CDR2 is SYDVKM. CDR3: CASSRSSGNTLYF. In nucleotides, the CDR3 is TGTGCCAGCAGTCGTTCCTCTGGAAACACCCTATATTTT.

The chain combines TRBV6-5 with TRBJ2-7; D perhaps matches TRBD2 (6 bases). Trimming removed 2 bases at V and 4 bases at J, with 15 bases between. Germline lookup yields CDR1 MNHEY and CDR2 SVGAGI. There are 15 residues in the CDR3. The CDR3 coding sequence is TGTGCCAGCAGTTACGAAGGCGGGGCTCCTTACGAGCAGTACTTC. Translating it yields CASSYEGGAPYEQYF.

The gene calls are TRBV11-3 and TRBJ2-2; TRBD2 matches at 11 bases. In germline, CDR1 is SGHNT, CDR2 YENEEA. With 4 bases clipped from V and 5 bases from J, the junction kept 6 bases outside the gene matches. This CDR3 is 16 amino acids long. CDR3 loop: CASSSASGRRTGELFF. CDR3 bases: TGTGCCAGCAGCTCCGCTAGCGGGAGGCGAACCGGGGAGCTGTTTTTT.

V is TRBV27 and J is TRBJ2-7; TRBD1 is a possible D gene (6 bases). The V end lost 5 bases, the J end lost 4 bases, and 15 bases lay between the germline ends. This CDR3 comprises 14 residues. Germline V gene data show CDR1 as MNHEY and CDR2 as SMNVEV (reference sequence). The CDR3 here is CASSVRQVSYEQYF. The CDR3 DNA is TGTGCCAGCAGTGTGCGACAGGTTTCTTACGAGCAGTACTTC.

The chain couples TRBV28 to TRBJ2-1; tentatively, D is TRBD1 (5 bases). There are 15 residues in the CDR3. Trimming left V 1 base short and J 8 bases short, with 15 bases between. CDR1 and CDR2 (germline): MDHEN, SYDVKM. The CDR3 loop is CASSLLSPGIDEQFF. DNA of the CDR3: TGTGCCAGCAGTTTATTGTCCCCAGGGATCGATGAGCAGTTCTTC.

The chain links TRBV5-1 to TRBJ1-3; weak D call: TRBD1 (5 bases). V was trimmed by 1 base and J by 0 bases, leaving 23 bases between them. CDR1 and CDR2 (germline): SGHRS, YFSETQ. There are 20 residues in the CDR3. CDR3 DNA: TGCGCCAGCAGCTTGAAAGGGGTCGAACTGGGGCCCCTCTCTGGAAACACCATATATTTT. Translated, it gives CASSLKGVELGPLSGNTIYF.

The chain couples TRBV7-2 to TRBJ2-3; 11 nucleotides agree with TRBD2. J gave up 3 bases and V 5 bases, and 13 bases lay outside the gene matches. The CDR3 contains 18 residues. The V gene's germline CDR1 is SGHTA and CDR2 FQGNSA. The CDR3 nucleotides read TGTGCCAGCAGCCACGAGCCGACTAGCGGGACCGGTACAGATACGCAGTATTTT. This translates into CASSHEPTSGTGTDTQYF. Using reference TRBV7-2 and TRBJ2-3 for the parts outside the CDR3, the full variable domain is GAGVSQSPSNKVTEKGKDVELRCDPISGHTALYWYRQSLGQGLEFLIYFQGNSAPDKSGLPSDRFSAERTGGSVSTLTIQRTQQEDSAVYLCASSHEPTSGTGTDTQYFGPGTRLTVL.

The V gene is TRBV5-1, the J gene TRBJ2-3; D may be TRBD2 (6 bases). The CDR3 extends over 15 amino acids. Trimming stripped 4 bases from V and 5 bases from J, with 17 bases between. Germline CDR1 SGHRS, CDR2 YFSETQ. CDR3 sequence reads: CASSAGTAPGDTQYF. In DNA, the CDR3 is TGCGCCAGCAGCGCCGGGACTGCACCTGGAGATACGCAGTATTTT. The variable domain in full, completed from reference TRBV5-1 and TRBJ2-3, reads KAGVTQTPRYLIKTRGQQVTLSCSPISGHRSVSWYQQTPGQGLQFLFEYFSETQRNKGNFPGRFSGRQFSNSRSEMNVSTLELGDSALYLCASSAGTAPGDTQYFGPGTRLTVL.

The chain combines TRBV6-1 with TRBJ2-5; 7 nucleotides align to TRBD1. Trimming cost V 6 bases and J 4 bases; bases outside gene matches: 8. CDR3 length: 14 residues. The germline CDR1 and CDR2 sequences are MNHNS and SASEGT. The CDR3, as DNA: TGTGCCAGCAGCCCCGGGACAGTAACAGAGACCCAGTACTTC. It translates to CASSPGTVTETQYF.

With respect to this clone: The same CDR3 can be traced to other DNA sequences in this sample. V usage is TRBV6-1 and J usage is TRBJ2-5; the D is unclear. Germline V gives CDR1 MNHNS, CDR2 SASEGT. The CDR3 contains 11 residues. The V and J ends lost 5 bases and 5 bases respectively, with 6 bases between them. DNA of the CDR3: TGTGCCAGCAGTTTAGGTGAGACCCAGTACTTC. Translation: CASSLGETQYF.

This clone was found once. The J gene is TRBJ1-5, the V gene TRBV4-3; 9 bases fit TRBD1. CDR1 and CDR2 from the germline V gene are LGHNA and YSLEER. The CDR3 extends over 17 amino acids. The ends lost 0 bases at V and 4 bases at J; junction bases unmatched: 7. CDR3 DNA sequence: TGCGCCAGCAGCCAAGACCTCGGGACAGGGCCTAATCAGCCCCAGCATTTT. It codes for CASSQDLGTGPNQPQHF.

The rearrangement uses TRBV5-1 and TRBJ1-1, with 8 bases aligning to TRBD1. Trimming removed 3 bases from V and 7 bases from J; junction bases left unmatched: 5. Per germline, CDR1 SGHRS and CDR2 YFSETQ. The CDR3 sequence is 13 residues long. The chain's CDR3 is CASSSGGSGEAFF. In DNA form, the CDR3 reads TGCGCCAGCAGCTCAGGGGGCTCCGGTGAAGCTTTCTTT.

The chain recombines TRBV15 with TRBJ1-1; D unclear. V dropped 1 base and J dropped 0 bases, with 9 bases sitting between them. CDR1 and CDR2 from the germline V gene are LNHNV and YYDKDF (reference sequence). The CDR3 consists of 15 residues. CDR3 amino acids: CATSRGTTVNTEAFF. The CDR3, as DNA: TGTGCCACCAGCAGAGGGACGACGGTGAACACTGAAGCTTTCTTT.